This TCR beta chain was obtained from a study of T-cell reconstitution after alpha-beta-depleted transplantation in children. V dropped 0 bases and J dropped 6; count of bases not matched to a gene: 9. The germline V gene has CDR1 DFQATT and CDR2 SNEGSKA (reference sequence). The CDR3 loop spans 15 amino acids. A library of TCRbeta sequences, prepared with unique molecular identifiers, was generated. TCRdb redid the calling of the PCR reads with MiXCR, one entry per CDR3 protein. Among approximately 150,000 distinct CDR3 sequences listed, around 10% were seen once. Regarding the study as a whole: By about two months after transplant, alpha-beta T cells reportedly arose from several hundred graft clones that had expanded. After transplant, high TCRbeta diversity at day 60 in some patients arose from surviving recipient T cells and thymic progenitors. Diversity and T-cell counts at one year after transplant derived mostly from new T cells.

As regards this clonotype: Its matching antigen is unknown.

This TCR was sampled from a female patient aged 2 to 10 who had a stem cell transplant for congenital amegakaryocytic thrombocytopenia, so the T cells may come from the graft donor. The chain combines TRBV20-1 with TRBJ1-1, with TRBD1 matching 8 bases. Specimen: PBMCs, mostly from graft donor cells, collected 180 days after TCRalphabeta/CD19-depleted stem cell transplant. CDR3 nucleotides: TGCAGTGCTAGAGATCGGCGGGCAGGGGGCCCTGAAGCTTTCTTT. It codes for CSARDRRAGGPEAFF.